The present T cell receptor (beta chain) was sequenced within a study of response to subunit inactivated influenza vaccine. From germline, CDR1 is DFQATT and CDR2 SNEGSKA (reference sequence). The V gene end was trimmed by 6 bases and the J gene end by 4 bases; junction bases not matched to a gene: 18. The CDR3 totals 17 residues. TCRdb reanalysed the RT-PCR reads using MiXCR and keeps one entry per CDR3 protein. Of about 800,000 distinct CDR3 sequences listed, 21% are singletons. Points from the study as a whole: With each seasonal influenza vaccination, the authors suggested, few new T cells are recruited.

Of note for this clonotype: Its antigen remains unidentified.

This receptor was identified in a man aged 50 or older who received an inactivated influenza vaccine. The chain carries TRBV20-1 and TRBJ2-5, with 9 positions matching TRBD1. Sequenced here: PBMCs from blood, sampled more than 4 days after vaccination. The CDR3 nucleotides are TGCAGTGCCGAAGTACGGGACAGGGTATGGGTGCGAGAGACCCAGTACTTC. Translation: CSAEVRDRVWVRETQYF.